What follows are 28 T cell receptor beta chains derived from one specimen sequenced in a study of shared clonotypes between healthy human individuals (dated by TCRdb to 2018 to 2020). To prepare the library, the immunoSEQ multiplex PCR assay was applied. In its TCRdb copy, this immuneACCESS table keeps in-frame sequences only and misses some clones. Where compared with another copy, unresolved V genes explain less than half of these, and the others have no known cause. Here the sample has about 2.4 million clones; 93% occur a single time. Of the sample, approximately 0.36% is held by the ten largest clones. What was sequenced was naive CD4+ T cells from PBMCs. Sample cell subset or site, as interpreted from the label and publication: CD45RA+ positively selected. The receptors originated from a young man in good health. Some clones in this sample may be carry-over from other donors' samples.

V is TRBV28 and J is TRBJ1-2; 10 nucleotides match TRBD1. The CDR3 extends over 16 amino acids. Germline assignment: CDR1 MDHEN and CDR2 SYDVKM. The trim removed 5 bases at V and 5 bases at J, leaving 11 bases unmatched. CDR3 in DNA: TGTGCCAGCAGTACGTCAAGCGGACAGGGGGGTTATGGCTACACCTTC. Protein sequence: CASSTSSGQGGYGYTF.

The V call is TRBV28, the J call TRBJ1-5; D call uncertain. CDR1 and CDR2 (germline): MDHEN, SYDVKM. V was pared by 4 bases and J by 0 bases, with 10 bases between. The length of the CDR3 is 15 residues. CDR3 nucleotides: TGTGCCAGCAGTTCCCGAGGTTATAGCAATCAGCCCCAGCATTTT. This encodes CASSSRGYSNQPQHF.

The table lists this clone with a count of one. J is TRBJ2-7 and V is TRBV6-1; TRBD2 matches 13 bases. This CDR3 comprises 17 residues. The germline CDR1 and CDR2 sequences are MNHNS and SASEGT. Trimming at V came to 1 base and at J to 3 bases, leaving 6 bases not matched to a gene. The CDR3 is CASSEGTSGGFLYEQYF. CDR3 DNA sequence: TGTGCCAGCAGTGAAGGGACTAGCGGGGGTTTTCTCTACGAGCAGTACTTC.

The V and J genes are TRBV27 and TRBJ1-2, with D unclear. The CDR3 is 14 amino acids. With 7 bases removed from V and 3 bases from J, the gap between germline ends came to 15 bases. Germline V gene lookup returns CDR1 MNHEY and CDR2 SMNVEV (reference sequence). For the CDR3, the DNA is TGTGCCAGCACTTCATACCGGGCCGACTATGGCTACACCTTC. Translation: CASTSYRADYGYTF.

The V call is TRBV5-4, the J call TRBJ1-1; a possible D gene is TRBD1 (5 bases). This CDR3 has 13 residues. The germline V and J ends were trimmed by 4 bases and 1 base, with 8 bases remaining between them. Germline CDR1 is SGHNT and CDR2 is YYREEE (reference sequence). CDR3 bases: TGTGCCAGCAGCACAGGAGGGAACACTGAAGCTTTCTTT. Its translation: CASSTGGNTEAFF. The full variable domain, completed using reference TRBV5-4 and TRBJ1-1, is ETGVTQSPTHLIKTRGQQVTLRCSSQSGHNTVSWYQQALGQGPQFIFQYYREEENGRGNFPPRFSGLQFPNYSSELNVNALELDDSALYLCASSTGGNTEAFFGQGTRLTVV.

This clone appeared a single time. The J gene is TRBJ2-3, the V gene TRBV18, with D tentatively TRBD2 (5 bases). The germline V gene encodes CDR1 KGHSH and CDR2 LQKENI. The CDR3 consists of 14 residues. V was pared by 10 bases and J by 2 bases, with 16 bases between. The CDR3 DNA is TGTGCCACCCTACCTTCGCGGGTCACAGATACGCAGTATTTT. Residues: CATLPSRVTDTQYF. Filled out from reference TRBV18 and TRBJ2-3, the complete variable domain reads NAGVMQNPRHLVRRRGQEARLRCSPMKGHSHVYWYRQLPEEGLKFMVYLQKENIIDESGMPKERFSAEFPKEGPSILRIQQVVRGDSAAYFCATLPSRVTDTQYFGPGTRLTVL.

As for this clone: Other DNA sequences of this sample code for an identical CDR3. This chain joins TRBV5-1 and TRBJ1-2; D is undetermined. Germline CDR1 reads SGHRS; CDR2 reads YFSETQ. The CDR3 runs to 14 residues. Trimming left V 4 bases short and J 2 bases short, with 12 bases between. DNA for the CDR3: TGCGCCAGCAGCCCGGGTGCGGGGAACTATGGCTACACCTTC. It specifies CASSPGAGNYGYTF.

V is TRBV15 and J is TRBJ1-1, with 9 nucleotides matching TRBD1. Germline V gene data show CDR1 as LNHNV and CDR2 as YYDKDF (reference sequence). The CDR3 has 17 amino acids. The ends lost 3 bases at V and 4 bases at J; junction bases unmatched: 12. Here the CDR3 DNA reads TGTGCCACCAGCAGGACGGGACAGGGCGGTTCGGGCACTGAAGCTTTCTTT. Translation gives CATSRTGQGGSGTEAFF. Variable domain in full (rest from reference TRBV15 and TRBJ1-1): DAMVIQNPRYQVTQFGKPVTLSCSQTLNHNVMYWYQQKSSQAPKLLFHYYDKDFNNEADTPDNFQSRRPNTSFCFLDIRSPGLGDTAMYLCATSRTGQGGSGTEAFFGQGTRLTVV.

Notes on this clone: This CDR3 is also generated by other DNA sequences in the sample. The V and J genes are TRBV7-3 and TRBJ1-2; D call uncertain. The germline V gene has CDR1 SGHTA and CDR2 FQGTGA. Trimming took 0 bases from V and 2 from J, leaving 4 bases between them. This CDR3 has 13 residues. CDR3 loop: CASSLTANYGYTF. In DNA, the CDR3 is TGTGCCAGCAGCTTAACAGCCAACTATGGCTACACCTTC. The full variable domain, in which reference TRBV7-3 and TRBJ1-2 provide the parts outside the CDR3, is GAGVSQTPSNKVTEKGKYVELRCDPISGHTALYWYRQSLGQGPEFLIYFQGTGAADDSGLPNDRFFAVRPEGSVSTLKIQRTERGDSAVYLCASSLTANYGYTFGSGTRLTVV.

The chain uses TRBV25-1 and TRBJ1-3; no firm D call. Per the germline V gene, CDR1 is MGHDK and CDR2 is SYGVNS. The CDR3 is 12 residues long. V was cut by 9 bases and J by 3 bases, with 9 bases left in between. CDR3 DNA: TGTGCCAGGTCAGAAGGTGGAAACACCATATATTTT. Protein product: CARSEGGNTIYF.

The V and J genes are TRBV6-5 and TRBJ2-3, with 8 bases identical to TRBD1. The ends lost 6 bases at V and 0 bases at J; junction bases unmatched: 5. The CDR3 covers 15 residues. Looked up from germline, CDR1 is MNHEY and CDR2 is SVGAGI. The CDR3 here is CASRPTGGSTDTQYF. As DNA, the CDR3 is TGTGCCAGCAGACCAACAGGGGGTAGCACAGATACGCAGTATTTT.

The chain employs TRBV28 and TRBJ2-5, with 11 bases lining up with TRBD1. J gave up 0 bases and V 7 bases, and 1 base lay outside the gene matches. The CDR3 is 14 amino acids. Germline V lookup: CDR1 MDHEN, CDR2 SYDVKM. The CDR3 DNA is TGTGCCAGCAAGGGACAGGGGGACCAAGAGACCCAGTACTTC. Protein: CASKGQGDQETQYF.

The chain employs TRBV7-9 and TRBJ1-5; D not certain. Germline lookup yields CDR1 SEHNR and CDR2 FQNEAQ (reference sequence). Between the trimmed V and J ends, which lost 5 bases and 3 bases, there was a span of 14 bases. There are 15 residues in the CDR3. In DNA form, the CDR3 reads TGTGCCAGCAGCCCCCGCGGATCGGTCAATCAGCCCCAGCATTTT. It encodes CASSPRGSVNQPQHF.

V usage is TRBV7-6 and J usage is TRBJ1-4; no reliable D call. The CDR3 length is 15 residues. Germline V gene sequence: CDR1 SGHVS, CDR2 FNYEAQ. V dropped 1 base and J dropped 4 bases, with 10 bases sitting between them. The CDR3 DNA is TGTGCCAGCAGCTTAGTGACACCCGATAATGAAAAACTGTTTTTT. Its protein is CASSLVTPDNEKLFF.

The chain is built from TRBV7-3 and TRBJ2-1, with 7 positions matching TRBD2. This CDR3 has 19 amino acids. With 0 bases clipped from V and 5 bases from J, the junction kept 16 bases outside the gene matches. The germline V gene encodes CDR1 SGHTA and CDR2 FQGTGA. The CDR3 protein is CASSLTVGIPRGSDNEQFF. The CDR3, as DNA: TGTGCCAGCAGCTTAACTGTTGGTATTCCTCGCGGGAGTGACAATGAGCAGTTCTTC.

The J gene is TRBJ2-5, the V gene TRBV5-1; the D gene is possibly TRBD1 (6 bases). The CDR3 totals 14 residues. V was pared by 1 base and J by 5 bases, with 12 bases between. Germline values: CDR1 SGHRS, CDR2 YFSETQ. CDR3 bases: TGCGCCAGCAGCTTGAACAGGGTATTGGAGACCCAGTACTTC. Its translation: CASSLNRVLETQYF.

The rearrangement joins TRBV29-1 to TRBJ1-1; maybe TRBD1 (6 bases). CDR1 and CDR2 (germline): SQVTM, ANQGSEA. Trimming took 4 bases from V and 3 from J, leaving 12 bases between them. The CDR3 is 13 residues long. CDR3 region: CSVARGADTEAFF. The CDR3 DNA sequence: TGCAGCGTTGCCCGGGGGGCCGACACTGAAGCTTTCTTT.

J is TRBJ1-1 and V is TRBV5-4; D not resolved. The germline V gene encodes CDR1 SGHNT and CDR2 YYREEE (reference sequence). The CDR3 spans 14 residues. Trimming stripped 3 bases from V and 1 base from J, with 10 bases between. The CDR3 nucleotides are TGTGCCAGCAGCTCGAAGGTCGGGAACACTGAAGCTTTCTTT. This codes for CASSSKVGNTEAFF. Full variable domain (rest looked up from reference TRBV5-4 and TRBJ1-1): ETGVTQSPTHLIKTRGQQVTLRCSSQSGHNTVSWYQQALGQGPQFIFQYYREEENGRGNFPPRFSGLQFPNYSSELNVNALELDDSALYLCASSSKVGNTEAFFGQGTRLTVV.

This clone has just one count. Distinct nucleotide sequences in the sample also encode this CDR3. The chain is built from TRBV29-1 and TRBJ2-7; D not certain. V was pared by 6 bases and J by 0 bases, with 9 bases between. Germline V gene data show CDR1 as SQVTM and CDR2 as ANQGSEA. The CDR3 consists of 12 residues. CDR3 coding DNA: TGCAGCGTCGTCAGTAGCTCCTACGAGCAGTACTTC. Translation gives CSVVSSSYEQYF.

This chain joins TRBV5-1 and TRBJ2-1; 9 bases match TRBD2. The CDR3 spans 15 residues. V trimming: 2 bases; J trimming: 9 bases; junction bases outside the gene matches: 9. CDR1 and CDR2 from the germline V gene are SGHRS and YFSETQ. The CDR3, as DNA: TGCGCCAGCAGCTTAGGCGCGGGAGGGCCCGGTGAGCAGTTCTTC. It specifies CASSLGAGGPGEQFF.

The V gene is TRBV4-1, the J gene TRBJ1-3; D possibly corresponds to TRBD1 (5 bases). V lost 4 bases to trimming and J lost 3 bases, with 13 bases between them. CDR1 is MGHRA and CDR2 is YSYEKL in the germline V gene. CDR3 length: 15 amino acids. The CDR3 DNA sequence: TGCGCCAGCAGCCTGGAGGGCAGGGTTGGAAACACCATATATTTT. It translates to CASSLEGRVGNTIYF.

This clone was recorded once. The chain carries TRBV5-5 and TRBJ1-1; no definite D call. The germline V and J ends were trimmed by 1 base and 8 bases, with 15 bases remaining between them. Per the germline V gene, CDR1 is SGHKS and CDR2 is YYEKEE (reference sequence). CDR3 size: 14 residues. The CDR3, as DNA: TGTGCCAGCAGCTTGTTAACGGCAAGCCCCGAAGCTTTCTTT. Translation: CASSLLTASPEAFF.

The gene calls are TRBV7-9 and TRBJ2-1; D not certain. Trimming removed 8 bases from V and 0 bases from J, with 8 bases in between. The germline gives CDR1 SEHNR, CDR2 FQNEAQ (reference sequence). The CDR3 contains 13 residues. CDR3 DNA sequence: TGTGCCAGCGACGAGAGCTCCTACAATGAGCAGTTCTTC. Protein: CASDESSYNEQFF.

CDR3 region: CASSFWSGTSGSPEQYF. In nucleotides, the CDR3 is TGTGCCAGCAGTTTTTGGTCGGGGACTAGCGGGAGTCCCGAGCAGTACTTC. The genes are TRBV28 and TRBJ2-7, with 14 bases lining up with TRBD2. The length of the CDR3 is 17 residues. Looked up from germline, CDR1 is MDHEN and CDR2 is SYDVKM. With 3 bases clipped from V and 6 bases from J, the junction kept 10 bases outside the gene matches. Looking up the rest from reference TRBV28 and TRBJ2-7 gives the full variable domain: DVKVTQSSRYLVKRTGEKVFLECVQDMDHENMFWYRQDPGLGLRLIYFSYDVKMKEKGDIPEGYSVSREKKERFSLILESASTNQTSMYLCASSFWSGTSGSPEQYFGPGTRLTVT.

The chain uses TRBV4-3 and TRBJ1-4; the match to TRBD1 covers 7 bases. Germline-derived CDR1 and CDR2 are LGHNA and YSLEER. The junction had 13 bases not matched to a gene; V was cut back by 1 base and J by 8 bases. The CDR3 extends over 17 amino acids. CDR3 amino acids: CASSQGPGGVPLEKLFF. CDR3 bases: TGCGCCAGCAGCCAAGGGCCAGGGGGTGTCCCTCTAGAAAAACTGTTTTTT.

This sequence joins TRBV20-1 and TRBJ2-7, with D unclear. V was trimmed by 2 bases and J by 6 bases, leaving 2 bases between them. CDR1 is DFQATT, CDR2 SNEGSKA, per germline (reference sequence). The CDR3 extends over 9 amino acids. The CDR3 region has the DNA TGCAGTGCTAGACCCGAGCAGTACTTC. This codes for CSARPEQYF.

A note on this clone: Other DNA sequences from this sample encode an identical CDR3 as well. The CDR3 DNA sequence: TGTGCCAGCAGGACGGGCTACGAGCAGTACTTC. It yields the protein CASRTGYEQYF. The chain employs TRBV28 and TRBJ2-7; D gene uncertain. Trimming took 6 bases from V and 3 from J, leaving 6 bases between them. The CDR3 runs to 11 residues. CDR1 and CDR2 (germline): MDHEN, SYDVKM. The variable domain in full, with the rest retrieved from reference TRBV28 and TRBJ2-7, is DVKVTQSSRYLVKRTGEKVFLECVQDMDHENMFWYRQDPGLGLRLIYFSYDVKMKEKGDIPEGYSVSREKKERFSLILESASTNQTSMYLCASRTGYEQYFGPGTRLTVT.

The rearrangement joins TRBV4-1 to TRBJ2-7; 10 nucleotides line up with TRBD2. CDR3 length: 18 residues. J gave up 2 bases and V 1 base, and 11 bases lay outside the gene matches. The V gene's germline CDR1 is MGHRA and CDR2 YSYEKL. The CDR3 sequence is CASSQVPSGGVKTYEQYF. CDR3 nucleotides: TGCGCCAGCAGCCAAGTTCCTAGCGGGGGCGTTAAGACCTACGAGCAGTACTTC.